One sample yielded the 16 T cell receptor beta chains listed below, sequenced in a study of neurological immune-mediated disorders. Each CDR3 protein is one row after TCRdb ran MiXCR on the 5' RACE reads. The table lists about 33,000 distinct CDR3 sequences, about 13% of them singletons. Time point meaning: longitudinal time-point 2. The sequenced material came from PBMCs. The source of these receptors is a woman aged 40 to 50 in good health.

This clonotype was counted many times. The chain carries TRBV20-1 and TRBJ2-5; TRBD2 aligns across 11 bases. Germline V lookup: CDR1 DFQATT, CDR2 SNEGSKA (reference sequence). CDR3 length: 19 amino acids. V shed 5 bases, J shed 3 bases, and the junction held 20 bases outside the gene matches. CDR3 sequence (DNA): TGCAGTGCTCGAAATACTCCTGGGGCTAGCGGGGGGCTCAAAGAGACCCAGTACTTC. It codes for CSARNTPGASGGLKETQYF.

There are many counts of this clonotype. This chain links TRBV4-3 with TRBJ1-2; possibly TRBD1 for D (6 bases). V shed 1 base and J shed 8 bases, with 14 bases lying between them. Germline CDR1 reads LGHNA; CDR2 reads YSLEER. The CDR3 consists of 14 residues. The CDR3 loop reads CASSQALPDRGYTF. The CDR3 nucleotides read TGCGCCAGCAGCCAAGCCCTACCTGACAGGGGCTACACCTTC.

This clonotype was picked up many times. The J gene is TRBJ2-3, the V gene TRBV4-3, with no clear D. The CDR3 totals 16 residues. Looked up from germline, CDR1 is LGHNA and CDR2 is YSLEER. The V and J ends lost 0 bases and 0 bases respectively, with 10 bases between them. Here the CDR3 DNA reads TGCGCCAGCAGCCAAGAAGCTACCGCTAGCACAGATACGCAGTATTTT. It is translated as CASSQEATASTDTQYF.

This clonotype was picked up many times. The chain has TRBV20-1 and TRBJ1-1; no firm D call. The V and J ends lost 6 bases and 3 bases respectively, with 14 bases between them. CDR1 is DFQATT and CDR2 is SNEGSKA in the germline V gene (reference sequence). The CDR3 is 13 residues long. The CDR3 DNA reads as TGCAGTGCCAACCGAGGGAGAGACACTGAAGCTTTCTTT. Translated, it gives CSANRGRDTEAFF.

This clonotype appeared many times. The chain recombines TRBV29-1 with TRBJ2-7; a possible D gene is TRBD2 (5 bases). CDR1 SQVTM and CDR2 ANQGSEA come from the germline V gene. The ends were cut back, 0 bases at V and 4 bases at J, with 10 bases in the middle. This CDR3 region has 13 residues. The CDR3 sequence: CSVEDPEAYEQYF. As DNA, the CDR3 is TGCAGCGTTGAAGATCCGGAGGCATACGAGCAGTACTTC.

This clonotype was detected many times. This rearrangement joins TRBV20-1 to TRBJ1-3; 7 bases are shared with TRBD1. This CDR3 has 15 residues. CDR1 and CDR2 (germline): DFQATT, SNEGSKA (reference sequence). The junction had 18 bases not matched to a gene; V was cut back by 3 bases and J by 13 bases. In nucleotides, the CDR3 is TGCAGTGCTAGGGCAGGGGACAGCTCGGGGGACCCTATATATTTT. Its protein is CSARAGDSSGDPIYF.

Many counts were recorded for this clonotype. The chain joins TRBV4-3 to TRBJ2-7; D not resolved. Trimming left V 0 bases short and J 2 bases short, with 8 bases between. Germline V lookup: CDR1 LGHNA, CDR2 YSLEER. CDR3 length equals 14 residues. CDR3 sequence reads: CASSQEPGTYEQYF. The CDR3 bases are TGCGCCAGCAGCCAAGAACCAGGAACCTACGAGCAGTACTTC.

The chain carries TRBV6-5 and TRBJ1-1; D is uncertain. The CDR3 runs to 15 residues. The ends were cut back, 5 bases at V and 1 base at J, with 14 bases in the middle. Germline CDR1 reads MNHEY; CDR2 reads SVGAGI. CDR3 bases: TGTGCCAGCAGTCCTCCGAGACATAGGAACACTGAAGCTTTCTTT. Its translation is CASSPPRHRNTEAFF.

This clonotype has at least ten counts. The chain couples TRBV4-2 to TRBJ2-7; TRBD1 matches at 10 bases. J was trimmed by 3 bases and V by 0 bases; bases with no gene match: 2. CDR1 is LGHNA and CDR2 is YNFKEQ in the germline V gene. CDR3 size: 15 residues. The CDR3 is CASSQDRDRGYEQYF. In DNA, the CDR3 is TGTGCCAGCAGCCAAGATAGGGACAGGGGCTACGAGCAGTACTTC.

Concerning this clonotype itself: Given a much more abundant clone one base away, this may be a read error. The V gene is TRBV20-1, the J gene TRBJ2-5; weak D call: TRBD1 (7 bases). This CDR3 comprises 14 residues. Germline values: CDR1 DFQATT, CDR2 SNEGSKA (reference sequence). The CDR3 loop is CSARDQEGAESHYF. As DNA, the CDR3 is TGCAGTGCTAGAGATCAGGAGGGGGCCGAATCCCATTACTTC.

In its sample, this clonotype was seen many times. The rearrangement joins TRBV5-1 to TRBJ1-6, with D possibly matching TRBD1 (6 bases). CDR3 length equals 16 residues. V lost 3 bases and J 6 bases, leaving 16 bases between the germline ends. Germline-derived CDR1 and CDR2 are SGHRS and YFSETQ. The DNA for the CDR3 is TGCGCCAGCAGCTCCCCGGAAGGGGGAGTTAATTCACCCCTCCACTTT. Translated, it gives CASSSPEGGVNSPLHF.

At least ten counts were recorded for this clonotype. The rearrangement uses TRBV5-1 and TRBJ2-7; 8 bases align to TRBD2. Trimming took 7 bases from V and 3 from J; bases not matched to a gene: 6. The length of the CDR3 is 13 residues. CDR1 and CDR2 from the germline V gene are SGHRS and YFSETQ. CDR3 nucleotide sequence: TGCGCCAGCTCGAGGAGCGGGAGCTACGAGCAGTACTTC. The encoded protein is CASSRSGSYEQYF.

This clonotype has a count of ten or more. V usage is TRBV7-9 and J usage is TRBJ2-2, with 7 positions matching TRBD1. This CDR3 is 15 amino acids long. The V gene end was trimmed by 5 bases and the J gene end by 3 bases; junction bases not matched to a gene: 6. Germline CDR1 is SEHNR and CDR2 is FQNEAQ (reference sequence). CDR3 protein: CASSTYRGDTGELFF. Here the CDR3 DNA reads TGTGCCAGCAGCACGTACAGGGGTGACACCGGGGAGCTGTTTTTT.

By sample share, this clonotype is medium-sized (0.01 to 0.1%). The chain links TRBV10-3 to TRBJ1-2, with D maybe TRBD1 (6 bases). The CDR3 has 16 amino acids. The germline gives CDR1 ENHRY, CDR2 SYGVKD. Trimming removed 4 bases at V and 5 bases at J, with 20 bases between. The CDR3 here is CAISGSGARGRYGYTF. The CDR3 nucleotides are TGTGCCATCAGTGGGTCCGGGGCCAGGGGAAGATATGGCTACACCTTC.

This clonotype showed up many times. The V and J genes are TRBV7-9 and TRBJ2-2; D call uncertain. The germline V gene encodes CDR1 SEHNR and CDR2 FQNEAQ (reference sequence). This CDR3 is 15 amino acids long. Trimming cost V 2 bases and J 5 bases, with 12 bases left between them. The CDR3 region is CASSLSGPSTGELFF. The CDR3 bases are TGTGCCAGCAGCTTATCAGGCCCTTCAACCGGGGAGCTGTTTTTT.

This clonotype was seen many times. The V and J genes are TRBV4-3 and TRBJ2-7, with 9 bases fitting TRBD1. In germline, CDR1 is LGHNA, CDR2 YSLEER. The CDR3 is 17 residues long. With 4 bases clipped from V and 1 base from J, the junction kept 11 bases outside the gene matches. This CDR3 is CASSRGRDRVISYEQYF. CDR3 DNA: TGCGCCAGCAGCCGGGGGCGGGACAGGGTCATATCCTACGAGCAGTACTTC.